This TCR beta chain was captured by sequencing in a study of cytomegalovirus exposure and HLA in healthy donors. Study-wide findings and caveats: A few V segments could not be told apart, such as TRBV6-2 and TRBV6-3, and were left out.

As concerns this clone: Its antigen is not identified.

CDR3 size: 15 residues. V lost 9 bases, J lost 6 bases, and 11 bases stayed unmatched. Germline V gene sequence: CDR1 WNHNN, CDR2 SYGVQD (reference sequence). The PCR ran on 60 Vbeta and 13 Jbeta primers. The method was immunoSEQ multiplex PCR; TCRdb's version includes in-frame clones alone and lacks a portion of them. Recorded for this sample: around 60,000 clones. Specimen: PBMCs. The gene calls are TRBV10-1 and TRBJ2-2; 9 bases map to TRBD1. This receptor was obtained from a woman aged 18-29 years in good health and CMV-seronegative. The DNA for the CDR3 is TGCGCCAGTTCTACGGACAGGGGTTTCCCCGGGGAGCTGTTTTTT. The encoded protein is CASSTDRGFPGELFF.